One and the same sample provided the 16 T cell receptor beta chains below, sequenced in a study of hypomethylating agent response in myelodysplastic syndrome. The repertoire was sequenced with immunoSEQ multiplex PCR; TCRdb's copy has only in-frame clones and lacks some. Found here are approximately 10,000 clones, more than 80% of them singletons; the top ten hold 4%. This specimen was bone marrow, taken before or after starting hypomethylating agent treatment for myelodysplastic syndrome (not recorded which). The receptor source for this set is a human donor with myelodysplastic syndrome.

The chain has TRBV5-1 and TRBJ2-3; no clear D gene. Deletions cut 3 bases from V and 5 bases from J, with 13 bases between. CDR3 size: 14 residues. CDR1 is SGHRS, CDR2 YFSETQ, per germline. The CDR3 reads CASSSQQDVDTQYF. The CDR3 bases are TGCGCCAGCAGCTCTCAGCAGGATGTAGATACGCAGTATTTT.

Only a few counts were recorded for this clone. V usage is TRBV20-1 and J usage is TRBJ1-1, with no clear D. V lost 3 bases and J lost 9, with 11 bases in between. The CDR3 is 11 amino acids. Looked up from germline, CDR1 is DFQATT and CDR2 is SNEGSKA (reference sequence). CDR3 in DNA: TGCAGTGCTAGTCCCGACCTCCAAGCTTTCTTT. Its translation is CSASPDLQAFF.

The chain couples TRBV10-3 to TRBJ2-1, with 9 bases matching TRBD1. CDR3 length: 14 residues. Germline V lookup: CDR1 ENHRY, CDR2 SYGVKD. With 7 bases clipped from V and 5 bases from J, the junction kept 6 bases outside the gene matches. CDR3 residues: CAINTDRGNNEQFF. The CDR3 DNA reads as TGTGCCATCAACACGGACAGGGGAAACAATGAGCAGTTCTTC.

Here the CDR3 reads CASSIGGEQPQHF. CDR3 coding DNA: TGTGCCAGTAGTATCGGCGGGGAACAGCCCCAGCATTTT. This chain uses TRBV19 with TRBJ1-5; no clear D. The length of the CDR3 is 13 residues. Trimming took 3 bases from V and 7 from J, leaving 10 bases between them. In germline, CDR1 is LNHDA, CDR2 SQIVND (reference sequence).

The V and J genes are TRBV29-1 and TRBJ1-5; D is unresolved. This CDR3 comprises 12 residues. In germline, CDR1 is SQVTM, CDR2 ANQGSEA. With 4 bases removed from V and 1 base from J, the gap between germline ends came to 5 bases. The CDR3 loop is CSVAISNQPQHF. The DNA of the CDR3 is TGCAGCGTTGCCATAAGCAATCAGCCCCAGCATTTT.

The CDR3 sequence: CASSYGRVREAFF. CDR3 DNA sequence: TGTGCCAGCAGCTATGGACGAGTCCGTGAAGCTTTCTTT. The chain links TRBV28 to TRBJ1-1; D gene ambiguous. The CDR3 contains 13 residues. The germline CDR1 and CDR2 sequences are MDHEN and SYDVKM. The V end was cut by 6 bases, the J end by 7 bases, with 15 bases between. The variable domain in full, with the rest retrieved from reference TRBV28 and TRBJ1-1, is DVKVTQSSRYLVKRTGEKVFLECVQDMDHENMFWYRQDPGLGLRLIYFSYDVKMKEKGDIPEGYSVSREKKERFSLILESASTNQTSMYLCASSYGRVREAFFGQGTRLTVV.

The chain combines TRBV6-4 with TRBJ2-1, with D perhaps assigned TRBD1 or TRBD2 (6 bases each). This CDR3 has 13 residues. The ends were cut back, 10 bases at V and 8 bases at J, with 18 bases in the middle. Germline CDR1 reads MRHNA; CDR2 reads SNTAGT. The CDR3 nucleotides are TGTGCCACCTCGAGGCGTAGGGGGGATGAGCAGTTCTTC. This encodes CATSRRRGDEQFF.

This sequence joins TRBV5-1 and TRBJ2-1; 9 bases map to TRBD2. V dropped 1 base and J dropped 10; count of bases not matched to a gene: 9. The germline V gene has CDR1 SGHRS and CDR2 YFSETQ. This CDR3 spans 15 amino acids. The CDR3 region is CASSLRRGGGAEQFF. In nucleotides, the CDR3 is TGCGCCAGCAGCTTGAGGCGCGGGGGGGGCGCAGAGCAGTTCTTC.

The chain has TRBV2 and TRBJ1-1; no firm D call. Germline CDR1 SNHLY, CDR2 FYNNEI. V was pared by 3 bases and J by 8 bases, with 22 bases between. This CDR3 contains 16 residues. The CDR3 sequence is CASSDPSGVLKKEAFF. Written as DNA, the CDR3 is TGTGCCAGCAGTGATCCGAGTGGGGTCCTCAAAAAAGAAGCTTTCTTT.

The CDR3 here is CTSSCAQSRANVLTF. DNA for the CDR3: TGCACCAGCAGTTGTGCACAAAGTCGGGCCAACGTCCTGACTTTC. The chain couples TRBV1 to TRBJ2-6; TRBD1 is the table's D call and was not checked against the DNA. TRBV1 is designated a pseudogene. CDR3 size: 15 residues.

The V gene is TRBV7-3, the J gene TRBJ2-1, with 8 positions matching TRBD2. The germline gives CDR1 SGHTA, CDR2 FQGTGA. The J segment lost 4 bases and the V segment lost 5 bases, leaving 10 bases of the junction unmatched. The CDR3 consists of 16 residues. The CDR3 DNA is TGTGCCAGCAGCCCTCCTAGGGTAGCGGGGTACAATGAGCAGTTCTTC. It is translated as CASSPPRVAGYNEQFF. The full variable domain, in which reference TRBV7-3 and TRBJ2-1 provide the parts outside the CDR3, is GAGVSQTPSNKVTEKGKYVELRCDPISGHTALYWYRQSLGQGPEFLIYFQGTGAADDSGLPNDRFFAVRPEGSVSTLKIQRTERGDSAVYLCASSPPRVAGYNEQFFGPGTRLTVL.

The chain couples TRBV5-1 to TRBJ2-3, with D perhaps matching TRBD1 (6 bases). Germline V gives CDR1 SGHRS, CDR2 YFSETQ. Deletions cut 3 bases from V and 1 base from J, with 12 bases between. This CDR3 is built from 15 residues. CDR3 residues: CASSYGTQGTDTQYF. DNA of the CDR3: TGCGCCAGCAGCTACGGGACACAAGGCACAGATACGCAGTATTTT.

Here the CDR3 reads CATSPKGLAGGSEQFF. DNA of the CDR3: TGTGCCACCTCGCCCAAGGGACTAGCGGGGGGGAGTGAGCAGTTCTTC. This sequence joins TRBV25-1 and TRBJ2-1; 16 bases fit TRBD2. V dropped 10 bases and J dropped 9; count of bases not matched to a gene: 12. This CDR3 has 16 residues. Germline V lookup: CDR1 MGHDK, CDR2 SYGVNS.

The chain is built from TRBV7-3 and TRBJ2-3, with 9 bases identical to TRBD1. Germline lookup yields CDR1 SGHTA and CDR2 FQGTGA. The CDR3 length is 15 residues. V shed 5 bases, J shed 5 bases, and the junction held 8 bases outside the gene matches. The chain's CDR3 is CASSTTGGERDTQYF. CDR3 bases: TGTGCCAGCAGCACAACAGGGGGCGAAAGAGATACGCAGTATTTT.

The gene calls are TRBV28 and TRBJ2-4; 9 nucleotides match TRBD1. The CDR3 covers 19 residues. Trimming at V came to 0 bases and at J to 12 bases, leaving 21 bases not matched to a gene. From germline, CDR1 is MDHEN and CDR2 SYDVKM. CDR3 sequence: CASSLWDRGRARPPLAQYF. The CDR3 region has the DNA TGTGCCAGCAGTTTATGGGACAGGGGAAGGGCTCGCCCCCCTTTGGCTCAGTACTTC.

A few counts support this clone. V and J are TRBV19 and TRBJ1-4, with no clear D. The CDR3 sequence is 12 residues long. V dropped 4 bases and J dropped 4 bases, with 4 bases sitting between them. Germline assignment: CDR1 LNHDA and CDR2 SQIVND (reference sequence). CDR3 bases: TGTGCCAGTAGTAACAGTAATGAAAAACTGTTTTTT. The encoded protein is CASSNSNEKLFF.